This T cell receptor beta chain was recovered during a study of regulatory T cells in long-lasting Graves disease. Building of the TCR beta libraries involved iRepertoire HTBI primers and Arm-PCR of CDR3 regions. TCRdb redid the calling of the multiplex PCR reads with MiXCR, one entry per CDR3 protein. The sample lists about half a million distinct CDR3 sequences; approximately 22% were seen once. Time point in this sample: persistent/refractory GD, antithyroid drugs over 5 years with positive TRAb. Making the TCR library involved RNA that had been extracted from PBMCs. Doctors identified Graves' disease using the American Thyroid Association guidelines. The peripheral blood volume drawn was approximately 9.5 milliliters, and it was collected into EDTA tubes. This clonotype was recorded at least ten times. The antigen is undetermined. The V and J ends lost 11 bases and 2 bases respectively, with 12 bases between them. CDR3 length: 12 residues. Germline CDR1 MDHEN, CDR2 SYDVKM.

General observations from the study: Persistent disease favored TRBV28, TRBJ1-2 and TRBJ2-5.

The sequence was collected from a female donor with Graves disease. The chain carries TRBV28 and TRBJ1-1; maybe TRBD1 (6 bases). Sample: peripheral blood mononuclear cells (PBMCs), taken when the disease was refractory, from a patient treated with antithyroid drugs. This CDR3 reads CAVVDSNTEAFF. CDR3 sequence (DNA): TGTGCCGTTGTGGACAGCAACACTGAAGCTTTCTTT. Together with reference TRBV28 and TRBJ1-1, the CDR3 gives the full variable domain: DVKVTQSSRYLVKRTGEKVFLECVQDMDHENMFWYRQDPGLGLRLIYFSYDVKMKEKGDIPEGYSVSREKKERFSLILESASTNQTSMYLCAVVDSNTEAFFGQGTRLTVV.